These 27 T cell receptor beta chains were all obtained from the same sample, sequenced in a study of regulatory T cells in long-lasting Graves disease. The sample's time point: newly diagnosed GD, antithyroid drugs for less than 3 months. Extracted RNA from PBMCs served as the source of the TCR library. Construction of the TCR beta libraries employed iRepertoire HTBI primers in conjunction with Arm-PCR of CDR3 regions. TCRdb re-analysed the multiplex PCR reads in MiXCR, keeping a single row per CDR3 protein. The table has hundreds of thousands of distinct CDR3 sequences, 15% seen once. These data also formed part of another study, on T cells in Graves' hyperthyroidism and ophthalmopathy.

The material was peripheral blood mononuclear cells (PBMCs), obtained at new diagnosis, from a patient treated with antithyroid drugs. All receptors derive from a woman in her forties with Graves disease.

This clonotype was found many times. V is TRBV6-1 and J is TRBJ1-3, with no clear D. CDR1 and CDR2 (germline): MNHNS, SASEGT. This CDR3 comprises 14 residues. V was cut by 2 bases and J by 0 bases, with 5 bases left in between. The CDR3 spells CASSELISGNTIYF. CDR3 DNA: TGTGCCAGCAGTGAATTGATCTCTGGAAACACCATATATTTT.

This clonotype occurred many times. The rearrangement uses TRBV11-2 and TRBJ1-1; D unresolved. Trimming removed 5 bases from V and 0 bases from J, with 7 bases in between. Germline lookup yields CDR1 SGHAT and CDR2 FQNNGV. The CDR3 is made up of 13 amino acids. Here the CDR3 DNA reads TGTGCCAGCAGCACCGACATGAACACTGAAGCTTTCTTT. Its protein product is CASSTDMNTEAFF.

The chain couples TRBV20-1 to TRBJ2-7; TRBD1 matches 7 bases. After removal of 0 bases from V and 6 bases from J, the junction contained 8 bases not matched to a gene. This CDR3 comprises 14 residues. Germline-derived CDR1 and CDR2 are DFQATT and SNEGSKA (reference sequence). The CDR3 protein is CSARENRGGREQYF. In DNA, the CDR3 is TGCAGTGCTAGAGAAAACAGGGGTGGACGCGAGCAGTACTTC.

This clonotype has a count of ten or more. The chain combines TRBV27 with TRBJ2-7, with D uncertain. The CDR3 consists of 17 residues. Trimming stripped 0 bases from V and 2 bases from J, with 17 bases between. Looked up from germline, CDR1 is MNHEY and CDR2 is SMNVEV (reference sequence). CDR3 in amino acids: CASSLSSPELSTYEQYF. DNA for the CDR3: TGTGCCAGCAGTTTATCGTCCCCAGAGCTATCTACCTACGAGCAGTACTTC.

This clonotype was recorded many times. This chain uses TRBV27 with TRBJ2-6; D unclear. The V gene's germline CDR1 is MNHEY and CDR2 SMNVEV (reference sequence). The CDR3 is 15 residues long. Trimming took off 5 bases at V and 4 bases at J, with 12 bases between the two ends. CDR3 DNA: TGTGCCAGCAGTATGTCATTAGGCGGGGCCAACGTCCTGACTTTC. As protein: CASSMSLGGANVLTF. Full variable domain (rest looked up from reference TRBV27 and TRBJ2-6): EAQVTQNPRYLITVTGKKLTVTCSQNMNHEYMSWYRQDPGLGLRQIYYSMNVEVTDKGDVPEGYKVSRKEKRNFPLILESPSPNQTSLYFCASSMSLGGANVLTFGAGSRLTVL.

The CDR3 nucleotides read TGTGCCAGCAGTAGGACAGGGTTACAGCCCCAGCATTTT. Residues: CASSRTGLQPQHF. This chain uses TRBV12-3 or TRBV12-4 with TRBJ1-5; 8 bases are a match to TRBD1. The J segment lost 7 bases and the V segment lost 5 bases, leaving 4 bases of the junction unmatched. This CDR3 is 13 amino acids long.

The V call is TRBV30, the J call TRBJ1-6; D uncertain. Per germline, CDR1 GTSNPN and CDR2 SVGIG (reference sequence). The germline V and J ends were trimmed by 2 bases and 9 bases, with 23 bases remaining between them. CDR3 length: 17 residues. In nucleotides, the CDR3 is TGTGCCTGGAGTACCTACCCCGTGGGTTTTGGGATTTCACCCCTCCACTTT. Translated, it gives CAWSTYPVGFGISPLHF.

Worth noting for this clonotype: One junction end does not reproduce the germline sequence, and a read error may be involved. The chain links TRBV5-4 to TRBJ2-5; 7 positions agree with TRBD1. CDR3 size: 13 residues. Germline lookup yields CDR1 SGHNT and CDR2 YYREEE (reference sequence). CDR3 residues: CASNRDRQETQCF. The CDR3 DNA reads as TGTGCCAGCAACCGGGACAGACAAGAGACCCAGTGCTTC.

This clonotype was detected ten times or more. The V and J genes are TRBV28 and TRBJ2-5; a weak D match, TRBD1 (6 bases). CDR1 and CDR2 (germline): MDHEN, SYDVKM. V was clipped by 2 bases and J by 0 bases, with 7 bases between them. The CDR3 is made up of 14 amino acids. In DNA form, the CDR3 reads TGTGCCAGCAGTTTAAGGGGGAACCAAGAGACCCAGTACTTC. Its protein product is CASSLRGNQETQYF.

Ten or more counts support this clonotype. This chain connects TRBV6-9 to TRBJ2-5, with D perhaps matching TRBD2 (6 bases). Germline-derived CDR1 and CDR2 are MNHGY and SVAAGI. This CDR3 is built from 14 residues. V was shortened by 3 bases and J by 4 bases, with 12 bases between the two germline ends. The CDR3 sequence is CASSYPGRGETQYF. DNA for the CDR3: TGTGCCAGCAGTTACCCCGGGAGAGGAGAGACCCAGTACTTC.

Many counts were recorded for this clonotype. This rearrangement joins TRBV11-2 to TRBJ2-2; possibly TRBD2 for D (6 bases). The V gene lost 8 bases and the J gene lost 5 bases, with 18 bases spanning the gap. Per germline, CDR1 SGHAT and CDR2 FQNNGV. The CDR3 is made up of 15 amino acids. CDR3 sequence: CASRESFGWTGELFF. The CDR3 DNA reads TGTGCCAGCCGGGAGAGCTTCGGGTGGACCGGGGAGCTGTTTTTT.

In regard to this clonotype: Germline is not matched at one junction end, which may reflect a read error. The V and J genes are TRBV27 and TRBJ2-1, with D possibly being TRBD1 or TRBD2 (7 bases each). The length of the CDR3 is 13 residues. The germline gives CDR1 MNHEY, CDR2 SMNVEV (reference sequence). This CDR3 is CASSRGVPGQIIF. The DNA of the CDR3 is TGTGCCAGCAGCCGGGGGGTACCGGGACAGATAATCTTC.

This clonotype has at least ten counts. The rearrangement uses TRBV27 and TRBJ2-7, with TRBD1 matching 7 bases. The CDR3 sequence is 16 residues long. V was pared by 2 bases and J by 0 bases, with 7 bases of the junction left unmatched. The germline gives CDR1 MNHEY, CDR2 SMNVEV (reference sequence). DNA for the CDR3: TGTGCCAGCAGTTTAAGGTGGGACAGCAACTCCTACGAGCAGTACTTC. It translates to CASSLRWDSNSYEQYF.

This clonotype showed up many times. V gene TRBV28 combines with J gene TRBJ1-5, with unresolved D. The CDR3 extends over 13 amino acids. Trimming shortened V by 8 bases and J by 3 bases, and 11 bases separated the two germline ends. Germline values: CDR1 MDHEN, CDR2 SYDVKM. CDR3 loop: CASEWAINQPQHF. CDR3 DNA: TGTGCCAGCGAGTGGGCTATCAATCAGCCCCAGCATTTT.

This clonotype was observed many times. CDR3 sequence (DNA): TGTGCCAGCAGTTTACTCCCTAGCGGGAGTCGTGAGACCCAGTACTTC. Encoded protein: CASSLLPSGSRETQYF. The V call is TRBV27, the J call TRBJ2-5; 10 positions match TRBD2. Trimming took 2 bases from V and 5 from J; bases not matched to a gene: 8. The CDR3 has 16 amino acids. Per germline, CDR1 MNHEY and CDR2 SMNVEV (reference sequence).

This clonotype came up many times. V usage is TRBV10-3 and J usage is TRBJ2-2; TRBD1 matches 7 bases. Germline V lookup: CDR1 ENHRY, CDR2 SYGVKD. CDR3 length: 16 amino acids. The V and J ends lost 7 bases and 1 base, in that order; junction bases with no gene match: 9. CDR3 DNA: TGTGCCATCACCCCCTCCGACAGGGAGAACACCGGGGAGCTGTTTTTT. This translates into CAITPSDRENTGELFF.

This clonotype was counted between two and nine times. This chain connects TRBV7-2 to TRBJ2-7; D remains unclear. The CDR3 sequence is 12 residues long. V lost 5 bases and J lost 6, with 11 bases in between. The V gene's germline CDR1 is SGHTA and CDR2 FQGNSA. The CDR3 loop is CASSVVESEQYF. CDR3 DNA: TGTGCCAGCAGCGTAGTTGAGTCCGAGCAGTACTTC. Using reference TRBV7-2 and TRBJ2-7 for the parts outside the CDR3, the full variable domain is GAGVSQSPSNKVTEKGKDVELRCDPISGHTALYWYRQSLGQGLEFLIYFQGNSAPDKSGLPSDRFSAERTGGSVSTLTIQRTQQEDSAVYLCASSVVESEQYFGPGTRLTVT.

Ten or more counts support this clonotype. CDR3 DNA sequence: TGTGCCAGCAGTTTAGTCACAGACCTGAACACCGGGGAGCTGTTTTTT. Amino acid sequence: CASSLVTDLNTGELFF. This chain links TRBV28 with TRBJ2-2, with unresolved D. V lost 2 bases, J lost 1 base, and 11 bases lay in between. CDR1 and CDR2 (germline): MDHEN, SYDVKM. The CDR3 runs to 16 residues.

This clonotype was seen many times. CDR3 in DNA: TGTGCCAGTAGTCGGGACCTCCAAGAGACCCAGTACTTC. Protein product: CASSRDLQETQYF. The J gene is TRBJ2-5, the V gene TRBV19; TRBD1 or TRBD2 may be the D gene (5 bases each). The CDR3 spans 13 residues. V was trimmed by 5 bases and J by 1 base, leaving 8 bases between them. Germline CDR1 LNHDA, CDR2 SQIVND (reference sequence).

This clonotype was recorded many times. The V call is TRBV28, the J call TRBJ2-1; D gene ambiguous. Germline values: CDR1 MDHEN, CDR2 SYDVKM. The V and J ends lost 7 bases and 6 bases respectively, with 16 bases between them. The length of the CDR3 is 14 residues. The chain's CDR3 is CASTRTFLLNEQFF. The CDR3 DNA follows: TGTGCCAGCACCAGGACCTTCCTCCTCAATGAGCAGTTCTTC.

The V gene is TRBV2, the J gene TRBJ1-6, with 8 bases identical to TRBD1. Per the germline V gene, CDR1 is SNHLY and CDR2 is FYNNEI. V gave up 6 bases and J gave up 8 bases; unmatched junction bases: 0. The CDR3 is 12 residues long. The CDR3 nucleotides are TGTGCCAGCAGGGACAGGGATTCACCCCTCCACTTT. It specifies CASRDRDSPLHF.

This clonotype was counted at least ten times. This chain uses TRBV7-2 with TRBJ1-1; D unresolved. The CDR3 has 12 amino acids. CDR1 is SGHTA, CDR2 FQGNSA, per germline. Trimming pared 0 bases from V and 8 bases from J, leaving 7 bases between. The CDR3: CASSLAGMEAFF. For the CDR3, the DNA is TGTGCCAGCAGCTTAGCGGGAATGGAAGCTTTCTTT.

This clonotype was recorded at least ten times. This chain joins TRBV14 and TRBJ2-1; D perhaps matches TRBD2 (6 bases). CDR3 length: 16 amino acids. The germline V gene encodes CDR1 SGHDN and CDR2 FVKESK. Trimming took 5 bases from V and 2 from J, leaving 16 bases between them. CDR3 sequence (DNA): TGTGCCAGCAGCAAAGGTTCGGGAGCCCCCTACAATGAGCAGTTCTTC. Translated, it gives CASSKGSGAPYNEQFF.

This clonotype has at least ten counts. The chain joins TRBV11-3 to TRBJ2-7; D uncertain. The germline V gene has CDR1 SGHNT and CDR2 YENEEA. The V end lost 2 bases, the J end lost 3 bases, and 5 bases lay between the germline ends. This CDR3 has 12 amino acids. The CDR3 DNA is TGTGCCAGCAGCTTACAAAACTACGAGCAGTACTTC. Its translation is CASSLQNYEQYF. Full variable domain (remainder filled in from reference TRBV11-3 and TRBJ2-7): EAGVVQSPRYKIIEKKQPVAFWCNPISGHNTLYWYLQNLGQGPELLIRYENEEAVDDSQLPKDRFSAERLKGVDSTLKIQPAELGDSAVYLCASSLQNYEQYFGPGTRLTVT.

In the case of this clonotype: A read error may be the cause here, since a much bigger clone is one base away. The V call is TRBV6-5, the J call TRBJ2-7; D is unresolved. This CDR3 contains 14 residues. Per the germline V gene, CDR1 is MNHEY and CDR2 is SVGAGI. CDR3 loop: CGSSLWQSHREQYF. For the CDR3, the DNA is TGTGGCAGCAGTTTGTGGCAGTCCCATCGGGAGCAGTACTTC.

On this clonotype itself: This may be a read error, as it is one base from a much larger clone. The chain combines TRBV20-1 with TRBJ2-1; 9 bases match TRBD2. Germline CDR1 is DFQATT and CDR2 is SNEGSKA (reference sequence). The CDR3 contains 14 residues. CDR3 in amino acids: CSARTSGPYNEQLF. CDR3 nucleotides: TGCAGTGCTAGGACTAGCGGCCCCTACAATGAGCAGCTCTTC.

This clonotype appeared once. A read error is likely here: a far larger clone is one base away. The chain joins TRBV2 to TRBJ2-7, with 10 nucleotides matching TRBD2. Unmatched junction bases numbered 21, after V lost 4 bases and J lost 9 bases. Germline V lookup: CDR1 SNHLY, CDR2 FYNNEI. The CDR3 has 18 amino acids. CDR3 sequence reads: CASSVLPGLAGVLGGQYF. In DNA, the CDR3 is TGTGCCAGCAGTGTTCTCCCTGGCCTAGCGGGAGTCTTAGGGGGGCAGTACTTC. Combining the CDR3 with reference TRBV2 and TRBJ2-7 gives the whole variable domain EPEVTQTPSHQVTQMGQEVILRCVPISNHLYFYWYRQILGQKVEFLVSFYNNEISEKSEIFDDQFSVERPDGSNFTLKIRSTKLEDSAMYFCASSVLPGLAGVLGGQYFGPGTRLTVT.